The sequence of this T cell receptor (beta chain) was determined in a study of T-cell reconstitution after alpha-beta-depleted transplantation in children. This clonotype was seen ten or more times. Preparation of the TCRbeta library involved a method that used unique molecular identifiers. Via MiXCR, TCRdb re-called the PCR reads, giving one row per CDR3 protein. This repertoire shows around 370,000 distinct CDR3 sequences, around a tenth found once; its top ten account for around 2.3%. Deletions cut 5 bases from V and 1 base from J, with 17 bases between. The V gene's germline CDR1 is DFQATT and CDR2 SNEGSKA (reference sequence). This CDR3 is 15 amino acids long.

V and J are TRBV20-1 and TRBJ2-5; D gene uncertain. The clonotype comes from a human donor who donated a stem cell graft to a child with acute lymphoblastic leukemia. This specimen consisted of PBMCs from the stem cell graft donor, obtained from the stem cell graft. For the CDR3, the DNA is TGCAGTGCTGTGCCGTTTTTGCGCGCCCAAGAGACCCAGTACTTC. The encoded protein is CSAVPFLRAQETQYF.